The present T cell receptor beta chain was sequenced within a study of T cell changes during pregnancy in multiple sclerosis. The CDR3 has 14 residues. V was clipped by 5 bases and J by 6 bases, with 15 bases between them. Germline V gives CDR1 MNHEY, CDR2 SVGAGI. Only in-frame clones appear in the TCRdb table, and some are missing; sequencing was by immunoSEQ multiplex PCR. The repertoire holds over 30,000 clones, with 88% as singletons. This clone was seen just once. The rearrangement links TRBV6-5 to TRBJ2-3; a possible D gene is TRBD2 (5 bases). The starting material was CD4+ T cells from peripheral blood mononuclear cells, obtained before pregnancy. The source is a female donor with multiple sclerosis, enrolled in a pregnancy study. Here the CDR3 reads CASSTHISGDTQYF. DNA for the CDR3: TGTGCCAGCAGTACCCACATATCGGGGGATACGCAGTATTTT.